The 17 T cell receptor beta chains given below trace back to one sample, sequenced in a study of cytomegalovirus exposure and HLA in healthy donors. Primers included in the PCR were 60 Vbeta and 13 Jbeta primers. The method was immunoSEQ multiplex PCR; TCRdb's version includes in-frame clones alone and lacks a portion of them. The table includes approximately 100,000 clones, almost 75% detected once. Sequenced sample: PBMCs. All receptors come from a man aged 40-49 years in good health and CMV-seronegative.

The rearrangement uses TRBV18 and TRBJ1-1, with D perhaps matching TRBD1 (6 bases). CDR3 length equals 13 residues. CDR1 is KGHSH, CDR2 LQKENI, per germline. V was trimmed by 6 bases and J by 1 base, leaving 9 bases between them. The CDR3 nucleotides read TGTGCCAGCTCGATGGACAGGAACACTGAAGCTTTCTTT. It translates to CASSMDRNTEAFF.

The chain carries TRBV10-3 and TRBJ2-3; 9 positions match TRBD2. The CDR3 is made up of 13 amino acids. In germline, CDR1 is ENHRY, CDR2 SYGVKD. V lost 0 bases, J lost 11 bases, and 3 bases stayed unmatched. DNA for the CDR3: TGTGCCATCAGTGAGTCCGGCGGGGGGGGGCAGTATTTT. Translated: CAISESGGGGQYF.

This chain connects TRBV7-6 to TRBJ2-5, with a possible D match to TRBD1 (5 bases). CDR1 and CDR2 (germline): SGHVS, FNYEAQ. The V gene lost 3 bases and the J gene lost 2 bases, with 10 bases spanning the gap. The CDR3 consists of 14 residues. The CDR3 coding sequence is TGTGCCAGCAGCTTCCGCAGGGAACAAGAGACCCAGTACTTC. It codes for CASSFRREQETQYF.

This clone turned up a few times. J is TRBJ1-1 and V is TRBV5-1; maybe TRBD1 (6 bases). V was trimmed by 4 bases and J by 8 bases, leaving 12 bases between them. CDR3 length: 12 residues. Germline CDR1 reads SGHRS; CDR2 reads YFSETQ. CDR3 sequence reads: CASSPSGQEAFF. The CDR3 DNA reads TGCGCCAGCAGCCCCTCGGGACAAGAAGCTTTCTTT.

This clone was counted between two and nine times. The CDR3 DNA is TGCGCCAGCACCAGGGGAGGGGGGGACGGGACAGATACGCAGTATTTT. It is translated as CASTRGGGDGTDTQYF. The chain links TRBV5-1 to TRBJ2-3; D is perhaps TRBD2 (7 bases). Per the germline V gene, CDR1 is SGHRS and CDR2 is YFSETQ. V lost 6 bases, J lost 3 bases, and 20 bases lay in between. The CDR3 spans 16 residues. Complete variable domain (other parts from reference TRBV5-1 and TRBJ2-3): KAGVTQTPRYLIKTRGQQVTLSCSPISGHRSVSWYQQTPGQGLQFLFEYFSETQRNKGNFPGRFSGRQFSNSRSEMNVSTLELGDSALYLCASTRGGGDGTDTQYFGPGTRLTVL.

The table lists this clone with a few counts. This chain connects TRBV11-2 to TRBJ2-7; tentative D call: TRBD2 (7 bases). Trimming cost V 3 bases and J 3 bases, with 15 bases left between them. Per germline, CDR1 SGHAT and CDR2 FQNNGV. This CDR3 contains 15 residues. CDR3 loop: CASSLGGGALYEQYF. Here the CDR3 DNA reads TGTGCCAGCAGCTTGGGCGGGGGCGCGCTCTACGAGCAGTACTTC.

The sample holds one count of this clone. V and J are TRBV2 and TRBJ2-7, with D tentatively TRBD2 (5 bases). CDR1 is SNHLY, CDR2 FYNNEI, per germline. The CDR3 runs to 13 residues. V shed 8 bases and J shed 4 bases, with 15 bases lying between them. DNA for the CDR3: TGTGCCAGCGGCGGGTCGAGGGCGTACGAGCAGTACTTC. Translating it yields CASGGSRAYEQYF. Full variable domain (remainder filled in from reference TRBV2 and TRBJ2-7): EPEVTQTPSHQVTQMGQEVILRCVPISNHLYFYWYRQILGQKVEFLVSFYNNEISEKSEIFDDQFSVERPDGSNFTLKIRSTKLEDSAMYFCASGGSRAYEQYFGPGTRLTVT.

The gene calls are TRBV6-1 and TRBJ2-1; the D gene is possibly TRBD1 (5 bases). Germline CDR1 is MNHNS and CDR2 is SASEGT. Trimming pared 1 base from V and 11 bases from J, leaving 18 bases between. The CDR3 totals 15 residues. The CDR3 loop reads CASSEEWTPQKKQFF. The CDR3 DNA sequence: TGTGCCAGCAGTGAAGAATGGACACCACAGAAAAAGCAGTTCTTC.

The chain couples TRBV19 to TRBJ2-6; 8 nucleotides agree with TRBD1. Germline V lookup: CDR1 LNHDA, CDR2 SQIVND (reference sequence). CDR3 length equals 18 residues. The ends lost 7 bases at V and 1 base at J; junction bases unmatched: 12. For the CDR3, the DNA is TGTGCCAGTACCAACTTCAGGGGGCGCCTGTCTGGGGCCAACGTCCTGACTTTC. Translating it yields CASTNFRGRLSGANVLTF.

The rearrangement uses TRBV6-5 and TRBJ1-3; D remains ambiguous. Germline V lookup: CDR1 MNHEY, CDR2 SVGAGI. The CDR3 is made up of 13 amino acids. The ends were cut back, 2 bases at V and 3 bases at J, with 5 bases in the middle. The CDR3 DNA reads TGTGCCAGCAGTTACGAGCTTGGAAACACCATATATTTT. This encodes CASSYELGNTIYF.

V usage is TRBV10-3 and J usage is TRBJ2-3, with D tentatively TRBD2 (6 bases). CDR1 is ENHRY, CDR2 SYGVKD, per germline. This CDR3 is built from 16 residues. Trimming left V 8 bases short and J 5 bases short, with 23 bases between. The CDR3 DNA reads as TGTGCCATCTCCCTGAACGGAGGGGCAGTTCAAGATACGCAGTATTTT. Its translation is CAISLNGGAVQDTQYF.

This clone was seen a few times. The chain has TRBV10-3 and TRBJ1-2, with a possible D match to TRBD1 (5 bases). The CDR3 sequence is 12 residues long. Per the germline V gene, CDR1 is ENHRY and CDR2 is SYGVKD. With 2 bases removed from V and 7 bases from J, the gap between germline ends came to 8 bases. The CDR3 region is CAISEGGSGYTF. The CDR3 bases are TGTGCCATCAGTGAGGGGGGGAGTGGCTACACCTTC.

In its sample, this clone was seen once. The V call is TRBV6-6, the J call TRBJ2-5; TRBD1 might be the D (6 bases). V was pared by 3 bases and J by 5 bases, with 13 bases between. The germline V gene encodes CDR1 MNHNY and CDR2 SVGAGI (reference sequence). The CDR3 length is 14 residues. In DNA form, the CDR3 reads TGTGCCAGCAGTTATGGGGGCATGGGGGAGACCCAGTACTTC. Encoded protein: CASSYGGMGETQYF.

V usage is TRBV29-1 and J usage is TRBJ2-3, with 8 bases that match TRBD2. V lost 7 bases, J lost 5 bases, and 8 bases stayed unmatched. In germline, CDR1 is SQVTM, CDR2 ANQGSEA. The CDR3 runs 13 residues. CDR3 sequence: CSAGLAQGDTQYF. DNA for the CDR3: TGCAGCGCCGGACTAGCACAGGGAGATACGCAGTATTTT.

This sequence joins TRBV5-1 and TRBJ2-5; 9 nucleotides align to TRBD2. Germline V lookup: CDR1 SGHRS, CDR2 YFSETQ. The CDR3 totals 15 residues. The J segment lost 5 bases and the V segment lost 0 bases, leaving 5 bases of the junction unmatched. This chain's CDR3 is CASSLVGGGAETQYF. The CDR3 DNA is TGCGCCAGCAGCTTGGTTGGCGGGGGGGCTGAGACCCAGTACTTC. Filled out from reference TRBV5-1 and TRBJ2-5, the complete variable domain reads KAGVTQTPRYLIKTRGQQVTLSCSPISGHRSVSWYQQTPGQGLQFLFEYFSETQRNKGNFPGRFSGRQFSNSRSEMNVSTLELGDSALYLCASSLVGGGAETQYFGPGTRLLVL.

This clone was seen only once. CDR3 protein: CASSLTASGGAGDEQFF. The DNA for the CDR3 is TGTGCCAGCAGCTTAACGGCTAGCGGGGGGGCCGGCGATGAGCAGTTCTTC. The V gene is TRBV7-2, the J gene TRBJ2-1; TRBD2 matches at 12 bases. Germline V lookup: CDR1 SGHTA, CDR2 FQGNSA. Trimming at V came to 2 bases and at J to 8 bases, leaving 10 bases not matched to a gene. The CDR3 has 17 residues.

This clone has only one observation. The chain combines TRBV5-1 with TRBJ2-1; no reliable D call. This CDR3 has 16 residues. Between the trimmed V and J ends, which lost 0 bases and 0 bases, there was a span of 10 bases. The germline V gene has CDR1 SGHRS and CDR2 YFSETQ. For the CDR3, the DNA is TGCGCCAGCAGCTTGGTGGGCAGAAGCTCCTACAATGAGCAGTTCTTC. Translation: CASSLVGRSSYNEQFF.